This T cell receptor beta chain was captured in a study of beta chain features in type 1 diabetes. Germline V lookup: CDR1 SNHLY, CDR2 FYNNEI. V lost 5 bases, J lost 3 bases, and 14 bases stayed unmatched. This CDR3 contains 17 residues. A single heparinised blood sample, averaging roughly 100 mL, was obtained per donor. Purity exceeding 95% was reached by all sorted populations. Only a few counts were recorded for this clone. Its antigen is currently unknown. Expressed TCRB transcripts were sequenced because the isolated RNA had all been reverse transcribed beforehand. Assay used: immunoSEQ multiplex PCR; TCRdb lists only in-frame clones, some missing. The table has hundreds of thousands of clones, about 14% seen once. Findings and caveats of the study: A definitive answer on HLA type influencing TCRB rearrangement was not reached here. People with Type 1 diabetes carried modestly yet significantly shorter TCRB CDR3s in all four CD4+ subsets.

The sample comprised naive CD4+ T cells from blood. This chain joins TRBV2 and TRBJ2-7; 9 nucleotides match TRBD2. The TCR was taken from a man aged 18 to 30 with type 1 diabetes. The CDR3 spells CASSRNSGSNFGYEQYF. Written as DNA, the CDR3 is TGTGCCAGCAGTCGTAATAGCGGGAGTAATTTCGGCTACGAGCAGTACTTC. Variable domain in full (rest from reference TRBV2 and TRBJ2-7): EPEVTQTPSHQVTQMGQEVILRCVPISNHLYFYWYRQILGQKVEFLVSFYNNEISEKSEIFDDQFSVERPDGSNFTLKIRSTKLEDSAMYFCASSRNSGSNFGYEQYFGPGTRLTVT.